This is a list of T cell receptor beta chains from one sample in a study of radiation and T cells in renal cell carcinoma. Sequencing was performed with immunoSEQ multiplex PCR; in TCRdb, only in-frame clones are kept and a portion is missing. This table holds about 140,000 clones, approximately 82% found once. The sample consisted of blood, taken from a patient whose treatment included radiotherapy and nephrectomy. These receptors were taken from a woman in her fifties or sixties with renal cell carcinoma. CDR3s include the opening cysteine and the closing phenylalanine or tryptophan. Each record gives: J gene, V gene, D gene, clone size, CDR3 protein, CDR3 DNA. D genes are given only for firm matches. Clone size is stated in some rows and not others, as once, few, many or a class when expanded.

J gene: TRBJ2-6
V gene: TRBV5-1
D gene: .
clone size: .
CDR3 protein: CASSADRSAGANVLTF
CDR3 DNA: TGCGCCAGCAGCGCCGACAGGTCTGCCGGGGCCAACGTCCTGACTTTC

J gene: TRBJ1-1
V gene: TRBV5-5
D gene: .
clone size: .
CDR3 protein: CASSLTEMNTEAFF
CDR3 DNA: TGTGCCAGCAGCCTAACAGAAATGAACACTGAAGCTTTCTTT

J gene: TRBJ2-7
V gene: TRBV19
D gene: .
clone size: .
CDR3 protein: CASSPGAAIYEQYF
CDR3 DNA: TGTGCCAGTAGCCCCGGGGCAGCAATCTACGAGCAGTACTTC

J gene: TRBJ1-3
V gene: TRBV4-1
D gene: TRBD1
clone size: once
CDR3 protein: CASSHRQDRGAGNTIYF
CDR3 DNA: TGCGCCAGCAGCCATCGGCAGGACAGGGGGGCTGGAAACACCATATATTTT

J gene: TRBJ1-2
V gene: TRBV19
D gene: TRBD1
clone size: .
CDR3 protein: CASTPGRQGSGYTF
CDR3 DNA: TGTGCCAGTACCCCGGGGAGACAGGGGTCGGGCTACACCTTC

J gene: TRBJ2-1
V gene: TRBV7-2
D gene: .
clone size: .
CDR3 protein: CASSSPAIYNEQFF
CDR3 DNA: TGTGCCAGCAGCTCCCCCGCTATTTACAATGAGCAGTTCTTC

J gene: TRBJ2-7
V gene: TRBV4-1
D gene: TRBD1
clone size: .
CDR3 protein: CASSQGQGDTYEQYF
CDR3 DNA: TGCGCCAGCAGCCAAGGACAGGGGGATACCTACGAGCAGTACTTC

J gene: TRBJ2-7
V gene: TRBV18
D gene: .
clone size: .
CDR3 protein: CASSPPRASSYEQYF
CDR3 DNA: TGTGCCAGCTCACCACCGCGGGCCTCTTCCTACGAGCAGTACTTC

J gene: TRBJ1-5
V gene: TRBV6-6
D gene: TRBD1
clone size: .
CDR3 protein: CASSQGGIQPQHF
CDR3 DNA: TGTGCCAGCAGTCAGGGGGGTATTCAGCCCCAGCATTTT

J gene: TRBJ1-1
V gene: TRBV7-9
D gene: TRBD1
clone size: .
CDR3 protein: CASSYPGQGAEAFF
CDR3 DNA: TGTGCCAGCAGCTATCCGGGACAGGGAGCTGAAGCTTTCTTT

J gene: TRBJ1-6
V gene: TRBV10-1
D gene: .
clone size: .
CDR3 protein: CASSGEINSPLHF
CDR3 DNA: TGCGCCAGCAGTGGTGAGATAAATTCACCCCTCCACTTT

J gene: TRBJ2-1
V gene: TRBV7-2
D gene: TRBD1
clone size: once
CDR3 protein: CASSQGQGTYNEQFF
CDR3 DNA: TGTGCCAGCAGCCAAGGACAGGGAACTTACAATGAGCAGTTCTTC

J gene: TRBJ2-7
V gene: TRBV28
D gene: TRBD2
clone size: .
CDR3 protein: CASSFTSGQYEQYF
CDR3 DNA: TGTGCCAGCAGTTTCACTAGCGGGCAGTACGAGCAGTACTTC

J gene: TRBJ2-7
V gene: TRBV9
D gene: TRBD2
clone size: once
CDR3 protein: CASSVASGRVYEQYF
CDR3 DNA: TGTGCCAGCAGCGTAGCTAGCGGGAGAGTGTACGAGCAGTACTTC

J gene: TRBJ1-1
V gene: TRBV28
D gene: .
clone size: .
CDR3 protein: CASSTGTYRTEAFF
CDR3 DNA: TGTGCCAGCAGTACCGGAACTTATAGGACTGAAGCTTTCTTT

J gene: TRBJ1-2
V gene: TRBV2
D gene: .
clone size: .
CDR3 protein: CASSEGQRWSGYTF
CDR3 DNA: TGTGCCAGCAGTGAGGGGCAGCGATGGTCTGGCTACACCTTC

J gene: TRBJ2-2
V gene: TRBV5-1
D gene: .
clone size: .
CDR3 protein: CASSSTNTGELFF
CDR3 DNA: TGCGCCAGCAGCTCTACGAACACCGGGGAGCTGTTTTTT

J gene: TRBJ1-1
V gene: TRBV18
D gene: .
clone size: .
CDR3 protein: CASSPEQGSEAFF
CDR3 DNA: TGTGCCAGCTCACCGGAACAGGGCTCTGAAGCTTTCTTT

J gene: TRBJ1-6
V gene: TRBV7-2
D gene: .
clone size: .
CDR3 protein: CASGTDGNNSPLHF
CDR3 DNA: TGTGCCAGCGGAACTGACGGAAATAATTCACCCCTCCACTTT

J gene: TRBJ1-1
V gene: TRBV7-8
D gene: .
clone size: few
CDR3 protein: CASSLRTAALNTEAFF
CDR3 DNA: TGTGCCAGCAGCTTAAGGACCGCAGCGTTGAACACTGAAGCTTTCTTT

J gene: TRBJ1-6
V gene: TRBV4-1
D gene: TRBD1
clone size: .
CDR3 protein: CASSQDGTAVNSPLHF
CDR3 DNA: TGCGCCAGCAGCCAAGATGGGACAGCCGTGAATTCACCCCTCCACTTT

J gene: TRBJ2-7
V gene: TRBV29-1
D gene: TRBD2
clone size: .
CDR3 protein: CSVAPGLAVTYEQYF
CDR3 DNA: TGCAGCGTTGCGCCGGGACTAGCGGTGACCTACGAGCAGTACTTC

J gene: TRBJ1-2
V gene: TRBV6-5
D gene: .
clone size: .
CDR3 protein: CASSYERFYGYTF
CDR3 DNA: TGTGCCAGCAGTTACGAAAGATTCTATGGCTACACCTTC

J gene: TRBJ1-3
V gene: TRBV6-6
D gene: .
clone size: .
CDR3 protein: CASSYGEYGNTIYF
CDR3 DNA: TGTGCCAGCAGTTATGGGGAGTATGGAAACACCATATATTTT

J gene: TRBJ1-4
V gene: TRBV5-4
D gene: TRBD1
clone size: .
CDR3 protein: CASSLGGTAVEKKLFF
CDR3 DNA: TGTGCCAGCAGCTTGGGTGGGACAGCGGTCGAGAAAAAACTGTTTTTT

J gene: TRBJ2-7
V gene: TRBV6-5
D gene: TRBD1
clone size: .
CDR3 protein: CASSPPAGGSYEQYF
CDR3 DNA: TGTGCCAGCAGCCCTCCCGCAGGGGGTTCCTACGAGCAGTACTTC

J gene: TRBJ2-7
V gene: TRBV5-4
D gene: .
clone size: .
CDR3 protein: CASSLSASYEQYF
CDR3 DNA: TGTGCCAGCAGCTTGTCAGCCTCCTACGAGCAGTACTTC

J gene: TRBJ1-2
V gene: TRBV6-1
D gene: .
clone size: .
CDR3 protein: CASSYPWGYTF
CDR3 DNA: TGTGCCAGCAGTTACCCTTGGGGCTACACCTTC

J gene: TRBJ2-7
V gene: TRBV28
D gene: .
clone size: .
CDR3 protein: CASTGPTVYEQYF
CDR3 DNA: TGTGCCAGCACGGGGCCCACAGTTTACGAGCAGTACTTC

J gene: TRBJ2-3
V gene: TRBV7-2
D gene: .
clone size: .
CDR3 protein: CASSPGGALTDTQYF
CDR3 DNA: TGTGCCAGCAGCCCGGGCGGGGCCCTCACAGATACGCAGTATTTT

J gene: TRBJ1-5
V gene: TRBV7-9
D gene: .
clone size: .
CDR3 protein: CASSFQGVDQPQHF
CDR3 DNA: TGTGCCAGCAGCTTCCAGGGTGTTGATCAGCCCCAGCATTTT

J gene: TRBJ2-3
V gene: TRBV27
D gene: .
clone size: .
CDR3 protein: CASSFGASTDTQYF
CDR3 DNA: TGTGCCAGCAGTTTTGGGGCCAGCACAGATACGCAGTATTTT

J gene: TRBJ2-7
V gene: TRBV27
D gene: .
clone size: .
CDR3 protein: CASSLGGEVYEQYF
CDR3 DNA: TGTGCCAGCAGTTTAGGGGGAGAGGTGTACGAGCAGTACTTC

J gene: TRBJ2-7
V gene: TRBV2
D gene: TRBD2
clone size: once
CDR3 protein: CASPGSSGGAYEQYF
CDR3 DNA: TGTGCCAGCCCGGGGAGTAGCGGGGGGGCCTACGAGCAGTACTTC

J gene: TRBJ2-2
V gene: TRBV5-4
D gene: .
clone size: .
CDR3 protein: CASSLAGRSANTGELFF
CDR3 DNA: TGTGCCAGCAGCTTGGCCGGCCGGTCTGCGAACACCGGGGAGCTGTTTTTT

J gene: TRBJ2-1
V gene: TRBV11-1
D gene: .
clone size: .
CDR3 protein: CASSLTISYNEQFF
CDR3 DNA: TGTGCCAGCAGCTTAACTATTTCCTACAATGAGCAGTTCTTC

J gene: TRBJ2-3
V gene: TRBV6-1
D gene: TRBD2
clone size: .
CDR3 protein: CASSEALAGGGADTQYF
CDR3 DNA: TGTGCCAGCAGTGAAGCGCTAGCGGGAGGGGGAGCAGATACGCAGTATTTT